This T cell receptor (beta chain) was observed in a study of blood T cells in healthy people across ages. Germline V gene lookup returns CDR1 LNHNV and CDR2 YYDKDF (reference sequence). The CDR3 has 14 amino acids. V shed 4 bases, J shed 5 bases, and the junction held 6 bases outside the gene matches. Researchers collected about 9.1 milliliters of peripheral blood from every single donor. Per individual sample, total RNA of at least 6 micrograms was extracted. Concerning this clonotype itself: Its antigen remains unknown.

A second PCR, run for about 7 to 12 cycles, used a sample-barcoded 5' primer plus a J-beta primer mix. TCRdb reanalysed the 5' RACE reads using MiXCR and keeps one entry per CDR3 protein. The table shows around 790,000 distinct CDR3 sequences, with around 45% occurring only once. Study-level findings and limits: PBMCs went unsorted, and a conclusive naive versus antigen-experienced comparison was therefore prevented.

The receptor comes from a man aged 55 to 70 in good health. This chain connects TRBV15 to TRBJ2-7, with 9 nucleotides matching TRBD1. The material sequenced was blood. DNA of the CDR3: TGTGCCACCAGCAAGTTAGGGACAGGGCACGAGCAGTACTTC. Amino acids: CATSKLGTGHEQYF.